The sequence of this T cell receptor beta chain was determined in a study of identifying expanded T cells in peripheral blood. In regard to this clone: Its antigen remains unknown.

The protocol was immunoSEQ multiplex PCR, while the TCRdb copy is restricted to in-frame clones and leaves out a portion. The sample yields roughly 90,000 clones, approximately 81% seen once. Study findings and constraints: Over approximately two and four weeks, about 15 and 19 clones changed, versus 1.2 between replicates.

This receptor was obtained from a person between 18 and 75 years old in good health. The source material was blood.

The CDR3 nucleotides are TGTGCCAGTAGTATACTGTCAGGGGAGGGCTATGGCTACACCTTC. Protein: CASSILSGEGYGYTF. The chain carries TRBV19 and TRBJ1-2; TRBD1 might be the D (6 bases). The CDR3 is made up of 15 amino acids. The ends were cut back, 2 bases at V and 4 bases at J, with 14 bases in the middle. Germline CDR1 LNHDA, CDR2 SQIVND (reference sequence).